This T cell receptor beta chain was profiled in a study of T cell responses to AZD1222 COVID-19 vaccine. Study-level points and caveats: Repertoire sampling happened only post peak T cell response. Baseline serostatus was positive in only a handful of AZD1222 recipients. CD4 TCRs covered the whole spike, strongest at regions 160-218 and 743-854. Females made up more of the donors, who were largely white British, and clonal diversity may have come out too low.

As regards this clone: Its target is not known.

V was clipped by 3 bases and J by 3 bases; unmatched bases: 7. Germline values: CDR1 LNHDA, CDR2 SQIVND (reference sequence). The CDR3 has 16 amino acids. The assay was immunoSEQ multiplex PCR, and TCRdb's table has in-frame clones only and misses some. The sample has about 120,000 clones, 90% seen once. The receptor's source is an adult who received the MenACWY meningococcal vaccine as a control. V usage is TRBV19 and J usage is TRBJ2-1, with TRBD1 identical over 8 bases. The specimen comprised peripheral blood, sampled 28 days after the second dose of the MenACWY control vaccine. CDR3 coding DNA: TGTGCCAGTAGTATGAACAGGGGGGTTTTCTACAATGAGCAGTTCTTC. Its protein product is CASSMNRGVFYNEQFF.